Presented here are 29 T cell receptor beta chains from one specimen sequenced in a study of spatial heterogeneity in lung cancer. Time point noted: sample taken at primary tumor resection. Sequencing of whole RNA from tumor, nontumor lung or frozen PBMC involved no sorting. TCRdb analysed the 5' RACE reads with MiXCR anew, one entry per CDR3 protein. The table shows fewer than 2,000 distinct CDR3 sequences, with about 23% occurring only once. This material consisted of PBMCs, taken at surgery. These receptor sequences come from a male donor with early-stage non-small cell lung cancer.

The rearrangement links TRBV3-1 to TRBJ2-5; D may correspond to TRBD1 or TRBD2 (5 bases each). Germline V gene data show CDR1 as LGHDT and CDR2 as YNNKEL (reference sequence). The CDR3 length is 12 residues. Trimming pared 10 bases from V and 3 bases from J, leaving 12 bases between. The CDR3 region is CATRDQKETQYF. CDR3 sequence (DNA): TGTGCCACCCGGGACCAAAAAGAGACCCAGTACTTC.

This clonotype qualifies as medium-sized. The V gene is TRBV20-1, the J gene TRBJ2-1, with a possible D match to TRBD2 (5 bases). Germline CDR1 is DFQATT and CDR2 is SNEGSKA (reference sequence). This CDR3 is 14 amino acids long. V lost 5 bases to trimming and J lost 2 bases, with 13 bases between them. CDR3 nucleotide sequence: TGCAGTGCTCCACGGGGAGTGGCCTACAATGAGCAGTTCTTC. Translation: CSAPRGVAYNEQFF.

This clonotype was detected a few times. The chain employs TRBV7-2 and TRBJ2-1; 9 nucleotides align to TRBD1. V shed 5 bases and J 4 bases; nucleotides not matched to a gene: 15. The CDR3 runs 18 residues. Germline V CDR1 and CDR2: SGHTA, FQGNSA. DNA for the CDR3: TGTGCCAGCAGCGCCTATTCTCCATGGGACAGGGCATACAATGAGCAGTTCTTC. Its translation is CASSAYSPWDRAYNEQFF.

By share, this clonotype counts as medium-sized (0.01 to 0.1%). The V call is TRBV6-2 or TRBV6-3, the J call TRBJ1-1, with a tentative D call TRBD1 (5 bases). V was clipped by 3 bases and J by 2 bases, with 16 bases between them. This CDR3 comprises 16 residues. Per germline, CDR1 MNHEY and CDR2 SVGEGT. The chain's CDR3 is CASSYRGTRGNTEAFF. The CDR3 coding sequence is TGTGCCAGCAGTTATCGGGGGACTCGGGGAAACACTGAAGCTTTCTTT.

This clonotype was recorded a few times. The CDR3 is CSVGLGYNEQFF. CDR3 nucleotides: TGCAGCGTTGGCCTGGGTTACAATGAGCAGTTCTTC. V gene TRBV29-1 combines with J gene TRBJ2-1; D gene ambiguous. Germline V CDR1 and CDR2: SQVTM, ANQGSEA. The V and J ends lost 4 bases and 4 bases respectively, with 8 bases between them. This CDR3 spans 12 amino acids.

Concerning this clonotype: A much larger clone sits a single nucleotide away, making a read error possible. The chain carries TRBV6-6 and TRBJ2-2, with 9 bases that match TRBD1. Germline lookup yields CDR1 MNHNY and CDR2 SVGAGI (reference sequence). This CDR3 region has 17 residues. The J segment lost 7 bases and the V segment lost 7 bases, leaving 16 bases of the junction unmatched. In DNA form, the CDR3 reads TGTGCCAGCACCCCAATGGAGGGGACAGGGATCATCGGGGAGCTGTTTTTT. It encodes CASTPMEGTGIIGELFF.

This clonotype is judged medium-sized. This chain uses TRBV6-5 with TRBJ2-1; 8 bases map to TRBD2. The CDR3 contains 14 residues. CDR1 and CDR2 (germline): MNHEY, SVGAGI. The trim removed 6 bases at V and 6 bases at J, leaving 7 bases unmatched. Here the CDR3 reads CASSPTGTSNEQFF. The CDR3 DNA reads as TGTGCCAGCAGCCCTACCGGGACTAGCAATGAGCAGTTCTTC.

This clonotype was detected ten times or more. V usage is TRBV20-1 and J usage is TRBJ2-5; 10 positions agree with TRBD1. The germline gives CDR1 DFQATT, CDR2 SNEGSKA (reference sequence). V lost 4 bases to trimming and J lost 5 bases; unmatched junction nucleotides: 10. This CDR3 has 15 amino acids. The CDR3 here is CSATSGTGARETQYF. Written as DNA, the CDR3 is TGCAGTGCTACCTCCGGGACAGGGGCCAGGGAGACCCAGTACTTC.

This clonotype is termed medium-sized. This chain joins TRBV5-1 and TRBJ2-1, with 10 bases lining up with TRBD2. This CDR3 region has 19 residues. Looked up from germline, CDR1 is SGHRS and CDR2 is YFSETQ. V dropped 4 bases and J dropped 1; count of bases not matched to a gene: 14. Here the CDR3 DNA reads TGCGCCAGCAGCCAACTCAACCTAGCGGGGGCCTTTTCCTACAATGAGCAGTTCTTC. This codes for CASSQLNLAGAFSYNEQFF.

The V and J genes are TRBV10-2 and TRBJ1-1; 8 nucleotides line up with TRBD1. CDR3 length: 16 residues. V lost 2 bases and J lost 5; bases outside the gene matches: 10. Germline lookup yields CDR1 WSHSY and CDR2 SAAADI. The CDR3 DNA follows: TGCGCCAGCAGTGAGGGTCCAGGGGGCCGAGAGACTGAAGCTTTCTTT. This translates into CASSEGPGGRETEAFF.

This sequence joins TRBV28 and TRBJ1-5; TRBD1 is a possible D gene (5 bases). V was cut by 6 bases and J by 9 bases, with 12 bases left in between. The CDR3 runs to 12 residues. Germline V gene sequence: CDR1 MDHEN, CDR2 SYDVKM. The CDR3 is CASSLPRGPQHF. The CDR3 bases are TGTGCCAGCAGCTTACCTAGGGGGCCCCAGCATTTT. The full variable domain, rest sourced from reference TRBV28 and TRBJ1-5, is DVKVTQSSRYLVKRTGEKVFLECVQDMDHENMFWYRQDPGLGLRLIYFSYDVKMKEKGDIPEGYSVSREKKERFSLILESASTNQTSMYLCASSLPRGPQHFGDGTRLSIL.

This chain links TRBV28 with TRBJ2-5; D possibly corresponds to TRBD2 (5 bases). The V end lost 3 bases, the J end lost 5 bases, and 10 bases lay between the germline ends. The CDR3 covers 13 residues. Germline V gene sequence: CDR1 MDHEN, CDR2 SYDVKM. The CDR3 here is CASSFPSLETQYF. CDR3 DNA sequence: TGTGCCAGCAGTTTCCCTAGCTTGGAGACCCAGTACTTC. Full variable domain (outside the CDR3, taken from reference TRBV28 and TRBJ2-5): DVKVTQSSRYLVKRTGEKVFLECVQDMDHENMFWYRQDPGLGLRLIYFSYDVKMKEKGDIPEGYSVSREKKERFSLILESASTNQTSMYLCASSFPSLETQYFGPGTRLLVL.

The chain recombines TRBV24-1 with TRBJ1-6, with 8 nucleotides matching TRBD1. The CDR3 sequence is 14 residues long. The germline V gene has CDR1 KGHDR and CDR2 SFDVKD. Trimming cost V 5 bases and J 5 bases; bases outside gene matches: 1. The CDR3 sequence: CATSATGDNSPLHF. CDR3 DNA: TGTGCCACCAGTGCGACAGGGGATAATTCACCCCTCCACTTT.

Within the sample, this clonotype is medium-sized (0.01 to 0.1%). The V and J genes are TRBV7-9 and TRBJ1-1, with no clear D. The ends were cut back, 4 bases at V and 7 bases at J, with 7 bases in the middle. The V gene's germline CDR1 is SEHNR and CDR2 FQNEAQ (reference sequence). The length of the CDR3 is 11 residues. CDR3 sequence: CASSSRVEAFF. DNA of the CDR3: TGTGCCAGCAGCTCCCGGGTTGAAGCTTTCTTT.

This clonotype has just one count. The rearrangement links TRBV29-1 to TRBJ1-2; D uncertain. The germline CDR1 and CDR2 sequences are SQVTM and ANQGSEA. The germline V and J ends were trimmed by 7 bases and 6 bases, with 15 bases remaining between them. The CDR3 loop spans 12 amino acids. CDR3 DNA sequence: TGCAGCGCCGAGTCTAATGGGGATGGCTACACCTTC. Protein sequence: CSAESNGDGYTF.

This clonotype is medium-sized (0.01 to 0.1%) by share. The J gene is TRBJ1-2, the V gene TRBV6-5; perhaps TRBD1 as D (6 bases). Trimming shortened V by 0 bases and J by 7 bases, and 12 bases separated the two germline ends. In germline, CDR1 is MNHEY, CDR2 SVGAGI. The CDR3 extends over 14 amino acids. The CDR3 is CASSYSSGAGGYTF. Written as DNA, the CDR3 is TGTGCCAGCAGTTACTCTTCGGGGGCAGGTGGCTACACCTTC.

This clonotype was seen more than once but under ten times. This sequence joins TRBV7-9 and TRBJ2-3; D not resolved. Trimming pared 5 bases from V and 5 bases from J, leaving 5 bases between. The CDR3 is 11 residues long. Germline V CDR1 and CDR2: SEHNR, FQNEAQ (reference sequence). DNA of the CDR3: TGTGCCAGCAGCCCCAAAGATACGCAGTATTTT. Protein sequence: CASSPKDTQYF. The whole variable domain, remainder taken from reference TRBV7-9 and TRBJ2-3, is DTGVSQNPRHKITKRGQNVTFRCDPISEHNRLYWYRQTLGQGPEFLTYFQNEAQLEKSRLLSDRFSAERPKGSFSTLEIQRTEQGDSAMYLCASSPKDTQYFGPGTRLTVL.

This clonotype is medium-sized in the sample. The CDR3: CASSPPADRSEKLFF. The CDR3 region has the DNA TGTGCCAGCAGCCCACCTGCCGATCGGAGTGAAAAACTGTTTTTT. The rearrangement joins TRBV5-5 to TRBJ1-4; D is unresolved. The CDR3 totals 15 residues. Trimming removed 4 bases from V and 7 bases from J, with 17 bases in between. Germline V gene sequence: CDR1 SGHKS, CDR2 YYEKEE (reference sequence).

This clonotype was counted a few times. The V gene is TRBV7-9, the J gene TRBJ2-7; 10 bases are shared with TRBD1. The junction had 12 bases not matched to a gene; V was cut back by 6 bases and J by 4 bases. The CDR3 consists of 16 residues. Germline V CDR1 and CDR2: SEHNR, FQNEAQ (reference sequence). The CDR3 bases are TGTGCCAGCAGTTCACGCCACGACAGGGGGCTGTACGAGCAGTACTTC. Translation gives CASSSRHDRGLYEQYF.

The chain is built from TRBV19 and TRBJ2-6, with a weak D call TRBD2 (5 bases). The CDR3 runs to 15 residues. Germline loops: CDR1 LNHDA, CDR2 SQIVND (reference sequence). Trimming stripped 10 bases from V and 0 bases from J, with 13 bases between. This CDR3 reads CATGAGYSGANVLTF. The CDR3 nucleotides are TGTGCCACTGGCGCGGGCTACTCTGGGGCCAACGTCCTGACTTTC.

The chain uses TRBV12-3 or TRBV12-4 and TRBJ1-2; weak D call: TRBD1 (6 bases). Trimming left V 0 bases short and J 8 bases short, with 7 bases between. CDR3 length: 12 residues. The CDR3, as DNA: TGTGCCAGCAGTTTAGCGGGGGGCGGCTACACCTTC. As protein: CASSLAGGGYTF.

CDR3 sequence reads: CASSLGSYNEQFF. The CDR3 region has the DNA TGTGCCAGCAGTTTGGGTTCCTACAATGAGCAGTTCTTC. The chain links TRBV27 to TRBJ2-1; no reliable D call. V lost 3 bases and J lost 1, with 4 bases in between. The CDR3 sequence is 13 residues long. Germline V gene data show CDR1 as MNHEY and CDR2 as SMNVEV (reference sequence).

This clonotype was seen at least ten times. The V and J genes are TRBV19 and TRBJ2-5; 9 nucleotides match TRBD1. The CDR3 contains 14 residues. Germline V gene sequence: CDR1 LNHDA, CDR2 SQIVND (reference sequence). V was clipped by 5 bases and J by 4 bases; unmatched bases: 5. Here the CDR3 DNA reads TGTGCCAGTAGTCCGGGACAGGGAGGAGAGACCCAGTACTTC. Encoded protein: CASSPGQGGETQYF.

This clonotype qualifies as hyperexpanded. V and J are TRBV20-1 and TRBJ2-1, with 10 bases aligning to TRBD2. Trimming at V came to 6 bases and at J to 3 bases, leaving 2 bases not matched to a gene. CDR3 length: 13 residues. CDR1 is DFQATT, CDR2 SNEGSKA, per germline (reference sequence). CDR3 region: CSARTSGYNEQFF. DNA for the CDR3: TGCAGTGCACGGACTAGCGGCTACAATGAGCAGTTCTTC.

CDR3 nucleotide sequence: TGTGCCTGGAGTGAGGGGAGGGGGCGAGGGGAAGAAAAACTGTTTTTT. Its translation: CAWSEGRGRGEEKLFF. This chain uses TRBV30 with TRBJ1-4, with 7 bases fitting TRBD1. CDR3 size: 16 residues. Looked up from germline, CDR1 is GTSNPN and CDR2 is SVGIG (reference sequence). With V trimmed by 1 base and J by 8 bases, 13 bases remained unmatched.

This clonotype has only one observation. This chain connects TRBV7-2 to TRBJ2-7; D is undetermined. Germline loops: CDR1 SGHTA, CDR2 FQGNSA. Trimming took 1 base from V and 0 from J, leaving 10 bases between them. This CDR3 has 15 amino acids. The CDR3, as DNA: TGTGCCAGCAGCTTAGGGCCGGCTAGCTCCTACGAGCAGTACGTC. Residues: CASSLGPASSYEQYV.

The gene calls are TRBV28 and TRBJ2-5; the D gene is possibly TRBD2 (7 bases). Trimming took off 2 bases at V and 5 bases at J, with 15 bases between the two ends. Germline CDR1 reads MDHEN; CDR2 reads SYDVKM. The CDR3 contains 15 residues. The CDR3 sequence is CASSLGGAPQETQYF. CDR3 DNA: TGTGCCAGCAGTTTAGGGGGGGCCCCCCAGGAGACCCAGTACTTC.

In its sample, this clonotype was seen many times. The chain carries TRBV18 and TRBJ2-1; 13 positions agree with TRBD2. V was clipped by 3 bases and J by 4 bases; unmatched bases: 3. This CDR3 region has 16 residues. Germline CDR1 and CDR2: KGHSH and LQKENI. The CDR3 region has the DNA TGTGCCAGCTCACCTACTAGCGGGAGGGGTTACAATGAGCAGTTCTTC. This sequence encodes CASSPTSGRGYNEQFF.

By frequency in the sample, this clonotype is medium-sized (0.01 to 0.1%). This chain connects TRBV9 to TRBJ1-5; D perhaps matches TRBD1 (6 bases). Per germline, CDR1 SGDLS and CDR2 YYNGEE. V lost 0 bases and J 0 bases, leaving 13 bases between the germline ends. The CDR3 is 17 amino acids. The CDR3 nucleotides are TGTGCCAGCAGCGTAGGGGGGCCCTGGCTTAGCAATCAGCCCCAGCATTTT. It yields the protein CASSVGGPWLSNQPQHF.